Included here is one T cell receptor (beta chain) sequence, with context. This clonotype was counted many times. The specificity of this receptor is unknown. Nothing much larger sits one base from this clone, and base qualities are not available. V and J lose 8 bases and 4 bases, and a span of 10 bases separates them. CDR1 and CDR2 (SNHLY, FYNNEI) derive from the germline V gene. Taken from cysteine to phenylalanine, the CDR3 has 12 residues. The entry retains the CDR3 DNA only, 36 bases that are in frame from base 1. Library creation used RACE. This sample was sequenced with a NextSeq 500. During library preparation, unique molecular identifiers were attached to individual cDNA molecules so that TCRs could be counted quantitatively and reproducibly. Both TCR alpha and TCR beta chains were sequenced from each blood RNA sample. The source study handled its data this way. The median number of TCRs per sample was roughly 98,000, ranging from roughly 20,000 to 700,000. The Decombinator software suite was used to annotate V, J and CDR3 in the TCR reads. Every sample was subsampled to the same number of TCRs (28,000) for the PS versus PT1 abundance plots. Expanded TCRs were defined as absent before sensitization and observed at least eight times at the 2-week time point. Through fastp at Q25 and MiXCR, TCRdb rebuilt clones from the public reads, retaining in-frame beta chains. Identical CDR3 proteins give one entry, which carries the most common genes and DNA. These V and J calls originate from TCRdb's pipeline instead of the authors' own analysis. This sample lists about 43,000 distinct CDR3 sequences; 3% to 4% were detected once. The ten biggest clones cover about 6.2% of the sample.

The data are from a study of human T cells and chemical hapten exposure (dated by TCRdb to the early 2020s). A note on the overall study: For sensitization, 2% DPC in acetone was applied to a roughly 2 cm by roughly 2 cm area of upper inner arm skin. Patients additionally received weekly therapeutic DPC doses to the scalp throughout the roughly 23-week study period. Patch testing was done on the upper back using Finn chambers containing 0.01% DPC, and results were scored after 6 days according to International Contact Dermatitis Research Group standards. Alopecia areata with under or over 50% scalp involvement, alopecia totalis and alopecia universalis were represented in the patient cohort, which was mostly female. Libraries were pooled for sequencing, and per-sample TCR yields varied mainly because of small differences in library volumes within the pool. This study followed changes in the peripheral blood TCR repertoire in vivo during primary and secondary sensitization of alopecia patients to the hapten diphenylcyclopropenone (DPC). Blood was sampled from patients pre-sensitization (week 0) and at 2, 6 and about 24 weeks after DPC sensitization. Approximately 28 alopecia patients gave blood for TCR sequencing at one to four time points (pre-sensitization, 2, 6 and 24 weeks).

What the time point label conveys for this sample: patch test 2, 6 weeks after DPC sensitization. What the treatment or condition label conveys for this sample: therapeutic diphenylcyclopropenone sensitization with weekly scalp DPC. At each patch-test visit, blood was drawn before the patch test was applied. To be eligible, patients had to be aged 18 to 70, diagnosed with alopecia and judged suitable for DPC therapy, while pregnant patients were excluded. Total RNA was extracted from unfractionated whole blood collected in Tempus Blood RNA tubes. Results and caveats for the whole study, not just this receptor: Compared with pre-sensitization or healthy control sets, expanded TCRs formed significantly more large CDR3 similarity clusters, which is consistent with antigen-driven responses. Repeated subsampling changed both the strength of the expansion versus patch-test correlation and the threshold at which that correlation became significant. The number of PT1 expanded TCRs positively correlated with patch test score, significant at thresholds 8, 16 and 32 but not 4. DPC sensitization did not change the number of TCRs with a frequency above 1 in 1000, and there was no evidence of changes in global repertoire structure. All patients had alopecia, a presumed autoimmune disease, so their immune response might differ from that of healthy individuals.

The V and J genes are TRBV2 and TRBJ2-3, with the D call perhaps TRBD1 or TRBD2, each one matching 5 bases. This receptor was identified in a middle-aged man with alopecia areata. Some clones in this sample may be carry-over from other donors' samples. The starting material was whole blood, obtained in connection with sensitization to the hapten diphenylcyclopropenone (DPC). Here the CDR3 is given as CASEGISDTQYF. The DNA is as follows: TGTGCCAGCGAGGGGATTTCAGATACGCAGTATTTT.